These T cell receptor beta chains were read from a single sample in a study of human T cells and chemical hapten exposure. TCRdb called the RACE reads again in MiXCR, with one record for every CDR3 protein. The sample holds more than 95,000 distinct CDR3 sequences, 25% to 35% seen once. The sequencing used whole blood, collected in connection with sensitization to the hapten diphenylcyclopropenone (DPC). These receptors all stem from a man aged 35 to 55 with alopecia areata. Some clones in this sample may be carry-over from other donors' samples. The CDR3 runs from the conserved cysteine through the conserved F or W. D genes are given only for firm matches. Clone size is given for some rows only: seen once, a few or many times, or a class if the clone is expanded.

CDR3aa,CDR3nt,v_gene,d_gene,abundance,j_gene
CASSLAELAGVVTDTQYF,TGTGCCAGCAGCTTAGCCGAGCTAGCGGGAGTTGTTACAGATACGCAGTATTTT,TRBV7-9,TRBD2,.,TRBJ2-3
CASSLDYGETQYF,TGTGCCAGCAGTTTGGACTATGGGGAGACCCAGTACTTC,TRBV12-3/TRBV12-4,.,.,TRBJ2-5
CASSWGRGNRNTGELFF,TGTGCCAGCAGTTGGGGCAGGGGGAACCGGAACACCGGGGAGCTGTTTTTT,TRBV6-2/TRBV6-3,TRBD1,.,TRBJ2-2
CASSSTGFTQYF,TGTGCCAGCAGTTCTACGGGGTTTACGCAGTATTTT,TRBV27,.,.,TRBJ2-3
CASIGTGGHYGYTF,TGTGCCAGCATCGGGACAGGGGGGCACTATGGCTACACCTTC,TRBV7-9,TRBD1,few,TRBJ1-2
CATSDPTPAGETQYF,TGTGCCACCAGTGATCCGACCCCAGCGGGGGAGACCCAGTACTTC,TRBV24-1,TRBD2,many,TRBJ2-5
CASSVEAGGETQYF,TGTGCCAGCAGCGTAGAAGCGGGAGGAGAGACCCAGTACTTC,TRBV9,TRBD2,.,TRBJ2-5
CASGQSSYNEQFF,TGTGCCTCGGGACAGAGCTCCTACAATGAGCAGTTCTTC,TRBV28,TRBD1,.,TRBJ2-1
CASSHATGEQYF,TGTGCCAGCAGCCATGCCACTGGCGAGCAGTACTTC,TRBV3-1,.,.,TRBJ2-7
CASRTHGAGDYGYTF,TGTGCCAGCAGGACTCACGGAGCGGGAGACTATGGCTACACCTTC,TRBV6-5,.,few,TRBJ1-2
CASSLYGQGGTGELFF,TGTGCCAGCAGTTTATATGGACAGGGCGGCACCGGGGAGCTGTTTTTT,TRBV27,TRBD1,few,TRBJ2-2
CASSLAPDRANTEAFF,TGTGCCAGCAGCTTAGCCCCGGACAGGGCCAACACTGAAGCTTTCTTT,TRBV11-2,TRBD1,.,TRBJ1-1
CSAKQQKGTDTQYF,TGCAGTGCTAAACAACAGAAAGGCACAGATACGCAGTATTTT,TRBV20-1,.,few,TRBJ2-3
CASLRSTNEKLFF,TGTGCCAGCCTGAGATCAACTAATGAAAAACTGTTTTTT,TRBV28,.,few,TRBJ1-4
CASSLVQGNKNIQYF,TGTGCCAGCAGTTTAGTCCAGGGCAATAAAAACATTCAGTACTTC,TRBV27,.,.,TRBJ2-4
CASSPGTLGTDTQYF,TGTGCCAGCAGCCCCGGGACCTTGGGCACAGATACGCAGTATTTT,TRBV13,.,few,TRBJ2-3
CASSLFGGEDEKLFF,TGTGCCAGCAGCTTATTTGGGGGCGAGGATGAAAAACTGTTTTTT,TRBV7-6,.,few,TRBJ1-4
CASSKQGAGEKLFF,TGTGCCAGCAGTAAACAGGGGGCAGGTGAAAAACTGTTTTTT,TRBV12-3/TRBV12-4,TRBD1,few,TRBJ1-4
CASSLVNGGPYNEQFF,TGTGCCAGCAGCTTAGTTAACGGGGGGCCCTACAATGAGCAGTTCTTC,TRBV7-2,.,.,TRBJ2-1
CASSRSSYNEQFF,TGTGCCAGTAGCAGGAGCTCCTACAATGAGCAGTTCTTC,TRBV19,.,.,TRBJ2-1
CASSPGTGGYTF,TGTGCCAGCAGTCCTGGGACGGGTGGCTACACCTTC,TRBV28,.,.,TRBJ1-2
CASQYLNEQFF,TGTGCCAGCCAATACCTTAATGAGCAGTTCTTC,TRBV6-2/TRBV6-3,.,.,TRBJ2-1
CSVEEKMAGSKYNEQFF,TGCAGCGTTGAAGAGAAAATGGCAGGGTCGAAATACAATGAGCAGTTCTTC,TRBV29-1,.,many,TRBJ2-1
CSEPGPSTDTQYF,TGCAGTGAACCGGGACCAAGCACAGATACGCAGTATTTT,TRBV20-1,.,.,TRBJ2-3
CSVPRGQETQYF,TGCAGCGTCCCGAGGGGACAAGAGACCCAGTACTTC,TRBV29-1,.,few,TRBJ2-5
CASEGGTTDTQYF,TGTGCCAGCGAGGGGGGGACCACAGATACGCAGTATTTT,TRBV25-1,.,.,TRBJ2-3
CASGDRGTPLHF,TGTGCCAGCGGGGACAGGGGTACACCCCTCCACTTT,TRBV7-9,TRBD1,.,TRBJ1-6
CASSYSDRGAEAFF,TGTGCCAGCAGTTACTCCGACAGGGGCGCAGAAGCTTTCTTT,TRBV6-5,TRBD1,.,TRBJ1-1
CASSIGQKETQYF,TGTGCCAGCAGTATCGGGCAGAAAGAGACCCAGTACTTC,TRBV6-6,.,.,TRBJ2-5